This TCR beta chain came from a study of T cell changes during pregnancy in multiple sclerosis. Germline V gives CDR1 MDHEN, CDR2 SYDVKM. The ends were cut back, 3 bases at V and 2 bases at J, with 10 bases in the middle. The CDR3 runs to 14 residues. Produced via immunoSEQ multiplex PCR; TCRdb's table is partial and in-frame only. The table has approximately 65,000 clones, 96% seen once; the top ten hold roughly 2.5%. The chain combines TRBV28 with TRBJ1-1, with a tentative D call TRBD1 (5 bases). The sequences come from CD8+ T cells from peripheral blood mononuclear cells, collected after pregnancy. This clonotype was obtained from a female donor with multiple sclerosis, enrolled in a pregnancy study. The chain's CDR3 is CASSFRGLNTEAFF. As DNA, the CDR3 is TGTGCCAGCAGTTTCCGGGGACTTAACACTGAAGCTTTCTTT.